This record concerns one TCR beta chain sequence. Its antigen remains unidentified. There are 13 residues in the CDR3. V lost 5 bases to trimming and J lost 5 bases; unmatched junction nucleotides: 4. Germline CDR1 is SQVTM and CDR2 is ANQGSEA. This sample is part of a study of vaccination effects on CD4 cells after COVID-19. Sequencing followed a ViraFEST assay step that expanded antigen-specific CD4+ T cells with viral peptide pools. A 10-day culture period preceded the isolation of CD4+ T cells. All vaccine recipients tested negative for nucleocapsid antibodies and had never contracted SARS-CoV-2 infection. Approximately 2.2 million PBMC per well received about 10 IU/ml IL-2 and 9 to 10 ug/ml peptides in culture. Some clones are missing from TCRdb's copy, which holds only in-frame ones; the method was immunoSEQ multiplex PCR. The sample holds 20,000 to 25,000 clones, roughly four fifths seen once.

Notes on the study in general: Vaccine- and infection-induced clones showed marked clonal contraction late following vaccination.

V is TRBV29-1 and J is TRBJ2-3; 10 nucleotides agree with TRBD2. The receptor comes from a human donor who received a COVID-19 vaccine. The material was CD4+ T cells from PBMCs cultured with SARS-CoV-2 spike peptides, obtained before COVID-19 vaccination. CDR3 in DNA: TGCAGCGTTTATAGCGGGAGGAAAGATACGCAGTATTTT. Amino acids: CSVYSGRKDTQYF.